At least ten counts were recorded for the clone carrying this T cell receptor (beta chain). The record originates from a study of spatial heterogeneity in lung cancer. Unique molecular identifiers tagged every individual TCR cDNA molecule. TCRdb analysed the 5' RACE reads with MiXCR anew, one entry per CDR3 protein. The sample records about 48,000 distinct CDR3 sequences, less than 6% being singletons. The CDR3 covers 15 residues. The ends lost 0 bases at V and 0 bases at J; junction bases unmatched: 2. Germline CDR1 SGHAT, CDR2 FQNNGV. The time point is: sample taken at primary tumor resection. Samples came from some 73 TRACERx patients with untreated early-stage lung cancer.

The V call is TRBV11-2, the J call TRBJ2-7; TRBD2 matches 7 bases. This specimen consisted of PBMCs, obtained at surgery. The clonotype was recovered from a male donor with early-stage non-small cell lung cancer. CDR3: CASSLERGSSYEQYF. The CDR3 coding sequence is TGTGCCAGCAGCTTAGAACGCGGGAGCTCCTACGAGCAGTACTTC.